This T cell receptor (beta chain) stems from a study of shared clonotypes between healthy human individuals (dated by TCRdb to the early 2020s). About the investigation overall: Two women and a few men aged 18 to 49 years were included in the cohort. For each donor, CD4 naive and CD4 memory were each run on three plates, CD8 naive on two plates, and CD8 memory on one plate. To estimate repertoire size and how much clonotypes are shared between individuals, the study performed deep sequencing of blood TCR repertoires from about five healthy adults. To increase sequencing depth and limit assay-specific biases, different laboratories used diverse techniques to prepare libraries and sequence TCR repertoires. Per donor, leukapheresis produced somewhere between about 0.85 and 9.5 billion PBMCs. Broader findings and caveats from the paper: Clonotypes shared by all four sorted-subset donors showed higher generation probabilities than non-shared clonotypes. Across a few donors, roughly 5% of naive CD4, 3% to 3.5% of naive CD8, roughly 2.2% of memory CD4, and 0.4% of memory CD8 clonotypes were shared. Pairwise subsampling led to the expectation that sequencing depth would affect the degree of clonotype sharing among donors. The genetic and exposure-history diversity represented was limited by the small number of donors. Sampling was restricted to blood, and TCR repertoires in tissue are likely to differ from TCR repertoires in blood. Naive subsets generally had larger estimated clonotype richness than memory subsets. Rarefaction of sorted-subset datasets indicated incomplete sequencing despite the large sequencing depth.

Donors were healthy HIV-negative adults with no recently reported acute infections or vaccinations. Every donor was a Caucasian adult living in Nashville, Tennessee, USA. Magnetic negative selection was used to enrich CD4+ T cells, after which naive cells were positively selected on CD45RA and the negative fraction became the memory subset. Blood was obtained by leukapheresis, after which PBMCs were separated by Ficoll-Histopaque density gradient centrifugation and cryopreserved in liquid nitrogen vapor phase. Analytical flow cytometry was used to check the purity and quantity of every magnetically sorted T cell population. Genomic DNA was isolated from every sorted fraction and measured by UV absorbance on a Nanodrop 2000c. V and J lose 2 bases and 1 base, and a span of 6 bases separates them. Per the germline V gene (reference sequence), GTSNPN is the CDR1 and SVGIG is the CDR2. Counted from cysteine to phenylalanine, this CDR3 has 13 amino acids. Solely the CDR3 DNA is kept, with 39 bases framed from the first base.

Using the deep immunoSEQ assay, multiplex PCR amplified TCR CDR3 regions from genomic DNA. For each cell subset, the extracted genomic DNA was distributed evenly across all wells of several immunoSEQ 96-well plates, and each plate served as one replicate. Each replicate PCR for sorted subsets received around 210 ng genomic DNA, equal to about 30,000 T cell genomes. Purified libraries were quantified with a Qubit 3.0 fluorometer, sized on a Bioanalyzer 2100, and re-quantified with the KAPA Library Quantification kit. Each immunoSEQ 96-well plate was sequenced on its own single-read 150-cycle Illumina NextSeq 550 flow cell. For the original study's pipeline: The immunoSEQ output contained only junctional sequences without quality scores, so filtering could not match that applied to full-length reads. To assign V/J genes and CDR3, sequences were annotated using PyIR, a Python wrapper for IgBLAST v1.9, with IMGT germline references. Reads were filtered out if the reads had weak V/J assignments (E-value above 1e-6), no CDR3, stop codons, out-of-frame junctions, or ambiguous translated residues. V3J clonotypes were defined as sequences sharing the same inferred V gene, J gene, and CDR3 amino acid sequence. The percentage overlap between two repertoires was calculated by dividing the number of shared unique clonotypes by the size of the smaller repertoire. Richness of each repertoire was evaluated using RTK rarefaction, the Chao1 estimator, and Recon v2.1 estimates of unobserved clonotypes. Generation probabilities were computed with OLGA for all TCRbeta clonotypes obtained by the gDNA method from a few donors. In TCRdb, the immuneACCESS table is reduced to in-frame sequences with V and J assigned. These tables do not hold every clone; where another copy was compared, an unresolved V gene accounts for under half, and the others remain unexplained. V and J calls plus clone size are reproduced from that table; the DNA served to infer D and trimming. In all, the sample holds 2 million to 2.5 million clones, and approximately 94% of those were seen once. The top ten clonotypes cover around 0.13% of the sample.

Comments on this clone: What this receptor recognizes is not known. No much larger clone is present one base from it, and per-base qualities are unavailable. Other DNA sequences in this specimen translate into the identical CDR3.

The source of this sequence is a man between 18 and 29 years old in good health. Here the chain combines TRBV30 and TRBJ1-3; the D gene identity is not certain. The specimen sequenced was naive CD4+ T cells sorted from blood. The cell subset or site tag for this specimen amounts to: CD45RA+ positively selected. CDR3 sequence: CAWSPGSGNTIYF. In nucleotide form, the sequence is TGTGCCTGGAGTCCGGGTTCTGGAAACACCATATATTTT.